The 5 T cell receptor beta chains reported below all come from one sample, sequenced in a study of T cell repertoires in cytomegalovirus infection. A single record per CDR3 protein comes from TCRdb applying MiXCR to the reads. Here the sample spans roughly 200,000 distinct CDR3 sequences, 8% to 10% being singletons. The sequencing sample was made of PBMCs. These receptors were obtained from a human donor in good health (CMV status not recorded). Some clones in this sample may be carry-over from other donors' samples.

This clonotype has just a few counts. This CDR3 is CASSLQRLSGNTIYF. Written as DNA, the CDR3 is TGTGCCAGCAGCCTCCAGCGGCTCTCTGGAAACACCATATATTTT. This sequence joins TRBV14 and TRBJ1-3; D remains unclear. Trimming took 4 bases from V and 0 from J, leaving 10 bases between them. The CDR3 loop spans 15 amino acids. In germline, CDR1 is SGHDN, CDR2 FVKESK.

This clonotype was seen a handful of times. The CDR3 region is CASSSVNTEAFF. In DNA, the CDR3 is TGTGCCAGCAGCTCCGTGAACACTGAAGCTTTCTTT. The chain is built from TRBV7-9 and TRBJ1-1; D not resolved. V lost 4 bases to trimming and J lost 0 bases, with 3 bases between them. This CDR3 contains 12 residues. The germline V gene has CDR1 SEHNR and CDR2 FQNEAQ (reference sequence).

In this sample, this clonotype turned up many times. The J gene is TRBJ1-1, the V gene TRBV28; the match to TRBD1 covers 7 bases. CDR3 size: 17 residues. V shed 1 base and J 0 bases; nucleotides not matched to a gene: 8. Germline assignment: CDR1 MDHEN and CDR2 SYDVKM. CDR3 loop: CASSLYQAGGMNTEAFF. The CDR3 DNA sequence: TGTGCCAGCAGTTTATACCAGGCAGGGGGAATGAACACTGAAGCTTTCTTT.

In this sample, this clonotype turned up many times. The rearrangement uses TRBV28 and TRBJ1-2, with D perhaps TRBD1 (5 bases). V was shortened by 5 bases and J by 8 bases, with 21 bases between the two germline ends. The CDR3 consists of 15 residues. The V gene's germline CDR1 is MDHEN and CDR2 SYDVKM. The CDR3 loop reads CASSSGFGGLSGYTF. CDR3 sequence (DNA): TGTGCCAGCAGTAGTGGCTTTGGGGGACTCTCGGGCTACACCTTC.

V gene TRBV7-9 combines with J gene TRBJ2-7, with D uncertain. The CDR3 totals 15 residues. Germline lookup yields CDR1 SEHNR and CDR2 FQNEAQ (reference sequence). V was trimmed by 5 bases and J by 2 bases, leaving 16 bases between them. For the CDR3, the DNA is TGTGCCAGCAGCCTCACTAACCGCAATACCTACGAGCAGTACTTC. It yields the protein CASSLTNRNTYEQYF.